Below are 6 T cell receptor beta chains sequenced from a single sample in a study of PD-1 blockade in classical Hodgkin lymphoma. Assay used: immunoSEQ multiplex PCR; TCRdb lists only in-frame clones, some missing. The repertoire consists of about 36,000 clones, with approximately 90% occurring once and the leading ten covering 0.22%. The time point is: newly diagnosed, previously untreated cHL patient sample. Purified CD4+ T cells were obtained from thawed PBMCs through magnetic negative selection. Sequenced: CD4+ T cells from blood. These receptor sequences come from a human donor with classical Hodgkin lymphoma.

This chain connects TRBV7-3 to TRBJ2-5; D possibly corresponds to TRBD1 (6 bases). The CDR3 length is 16 residues. Trimming pared 5 bases from V and 3 bases from J, leaving 19 bases between. Germline V gene lookup returns CDR1 SGHTA and CDR2 FQGTGA. In nucleotides, the CDR3 is TGTGCCAGCAGCCCTGTGGGGGCGCGTGGGGAAGAGACCCAGTACTTC. This codes for CASSPVGARGEETQYF.

V gene TRBV7-2 combines with J gene TRBJ2-5; 10 bases are shared with TRBD2. The CDR3 loop spans 15 amino acids. V lost 5 bases, J lost 3 bases, and 6 bases stayed unmatched. CDR1 and CDR2 from the germline V gene are SGHTA and FQGNSA. Here the CDR3 reads CASSGRLAGEETQYF. The CDR3 coding sequence is TGTGCCAGCAGCGGCCGGCTAGCGGGAGAAGAGACCCAGTACTTC.

The chain employs TRBV27 and TRBJ2-3, with D perhaps being TRBD1 or TRBD2 (5 bases each). Germline V gene sequence: CDR1 MNHEY, CDR2 SMNVEV (reference sequence). This CDR3 is built from 16 residues. Trimming pared 3 bases from V and 0 bases from J, leaving 13 bases between. This chain's CDR3 is CASSFLGTHSTDTQYF. In DNA, the CDR3 is TGTGCCAGCAGTTTCCTGGGGACGCATAGCACAGATACGCAGTATTTT.

The V and J genes are TRBV5-1 and TRBJ1-1; D gene unclear. The CDR3 is made up of 15 amino acids. Germline values: CDR1 SGHRS, CDR2 YFSETQ. Trimming stripped 0 bases from V and 0 bases from J, with 9 bases between. Written as DNA, the CDR3 is TGCGCCAGCAGCTTGGCAGGACTGCTGAACACTGAAGCTTTCTTT. Translation gives CASSLAGLLNTEAFF.

This rearrangement joins TRBV5-1 to TRBJ1-1, with D perhaps TRBD1 (6 bases). The CDR3 has 14 residues. Germline CDR1 and CDR2: SGHRS and YFSETQ. Trimming took off 1 base at V and 2 bases at J, with 9 bases between the two ends. The CDR3 region is CASSLTGSNTEAFF. The CDR3 nucleotides are TGCGCCAGCAGCTTGACAGGGTCTAACACTGAAGCTTTCTTT.

This chain joins TRBV18 and TRBJ2-7, with D perhaps matching TRBD1 (5 bases). V lost 5 bases and J 3 bases, leaving 11 bases between the germline ends. The CDR3 runs 13 residues. Germline CDR1 KGHSH, CDR2 LQKENI. The CDR3 region has the DNA TGTGCCAGCTCAAGGGGTAACGGCTACGAGCAGTACTTC. This encodes CASSRGNGYEQYF.